This entry describes one T cell receptor beta chain. The antigen remains unidentified. The entry originates in a study of shared clonotypes between healthy human individuals. Trimming cost V 1 base and J 1 base, with 5 bases left between them. CDR3 length: 13 residues. Per the germline V gene, CDR1 is SGDLS and CDR2 is YYNGEE. Regarding the study as a whole: Read depth was anticipated to influence clonotype sharing among donors.

The deep-level immunoSEQ assay was used. Every subset's genomic DNA went evenly onto several immunoSEQ plates. TCRdb's copy holds only in-frame clones and misses some; the assay was immunoSEQ multiplex PCR. The profile shows fewer than 550,000 clones, almost 80% of them singletons. The chain joins TRBV9 to TRBJ1-1; D ambiguous. This receptor was obtained from a woman in her thirties or forties in good health. Some clones in this sample may be carry-over from other donors' samples. The sequenced material came from PBMCs. This CDR3 is CASSVSRNTEAFF. For the CDR3, the DNA is TGTGCCAGCAGCGTAAGCAGGAACACTGAAGCTTTCTTT.